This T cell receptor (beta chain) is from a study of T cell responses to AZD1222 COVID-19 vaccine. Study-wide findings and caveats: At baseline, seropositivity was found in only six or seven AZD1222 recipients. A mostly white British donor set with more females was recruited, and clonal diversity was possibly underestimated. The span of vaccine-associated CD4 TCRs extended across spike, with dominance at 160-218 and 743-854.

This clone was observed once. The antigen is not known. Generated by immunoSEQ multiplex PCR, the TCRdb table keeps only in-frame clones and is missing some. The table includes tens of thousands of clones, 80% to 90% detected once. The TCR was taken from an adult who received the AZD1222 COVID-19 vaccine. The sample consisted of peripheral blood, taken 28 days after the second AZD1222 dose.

The CDR3 spells CASSIDGPPAVATYEQYF. For the CDR3, the DNA is TGTGCCAGTAGTATAGATGGCCCGCCCGCAGTTGCAACCTACGAGCAGTACTTC. The genes are TRBV19 and TRBJ2-7; no reliable D call. Germline V gene sequence: CDR1 LNHDA, CDR2 SQIVND (reference sequence). The length of the CDR3 is 18 residues. The V gene lost 0 bases and the J gene lost 2 bases, with 20 bases spanning the gap.